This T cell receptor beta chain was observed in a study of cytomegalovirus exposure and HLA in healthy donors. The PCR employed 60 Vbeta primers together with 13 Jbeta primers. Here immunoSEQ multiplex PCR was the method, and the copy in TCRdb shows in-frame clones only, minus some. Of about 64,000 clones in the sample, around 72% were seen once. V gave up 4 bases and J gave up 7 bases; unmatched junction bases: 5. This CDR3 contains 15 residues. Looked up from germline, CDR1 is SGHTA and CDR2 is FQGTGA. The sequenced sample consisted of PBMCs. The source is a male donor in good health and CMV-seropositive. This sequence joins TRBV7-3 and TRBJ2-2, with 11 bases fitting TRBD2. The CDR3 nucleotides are TGTGCCAGCAGCTCCACCGGGACTAGCGGCGGGGAGCTGTTTTTT. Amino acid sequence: CASSSTGTSGGELFF.